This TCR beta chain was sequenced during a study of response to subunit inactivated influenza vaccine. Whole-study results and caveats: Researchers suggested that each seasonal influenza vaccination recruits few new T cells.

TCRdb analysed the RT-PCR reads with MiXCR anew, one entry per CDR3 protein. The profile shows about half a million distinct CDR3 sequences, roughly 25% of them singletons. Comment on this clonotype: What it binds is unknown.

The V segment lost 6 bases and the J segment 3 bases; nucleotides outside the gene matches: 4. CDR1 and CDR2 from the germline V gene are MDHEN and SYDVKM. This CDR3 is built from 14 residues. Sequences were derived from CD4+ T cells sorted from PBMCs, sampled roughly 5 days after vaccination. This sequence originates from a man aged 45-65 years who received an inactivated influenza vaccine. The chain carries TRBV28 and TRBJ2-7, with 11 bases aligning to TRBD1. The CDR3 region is CASRSGTGGYEQYF. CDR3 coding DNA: TGTGCCAGCAGATCAGGGACAGGGGGCTACGAGCAGTACTTC.